Given below is one TCR beta chain in context. The antigen is undetermined. Trimming took 6 bases from V and 0 from J, leaving 16 bases between them. Germline V gene data show CDR1 as SGHTS and CDR2 as YDEGEE. The CDR3 runs to 17 residues. This specimen belongs to a study of OX40 agonist ivuxolimab in advanced cancers. About the research overall: Patients were approximately 80% male with ages about 23 to 80, mean about 60. Of the participants, 40% had some prior anti-PD-1, anti-PD-L1 or anti-CTLA-4 therapy, which was allowed.

General study findings and limits: In the 0.1 to 3.0 mg/kg range, CD4+ and CD8+ blood T cells had expanded clonally by week 6.

The assay was immunoSEQ multiplex PCR, and TCRdb's table has in-frame clones only and misses some. The data hold just under 65,000 clones, with 70% to 90% observed a single time. The chain couples TRBV5-8 to TRBJ2-6; D remains unclear. The source of this sequence is an adult with an advanced solid tumor such as melanoma, head and neck, liver or kidney cancer. Specimen: CD4+ or CD8+ T cells sorted from blood, collected in a trial of the OX40 agonist ivuxolimab. The CDR3 reads CASTGTGRNSGANVLTF. The CDR3 DNA sequence: TGTGCCAGCACCGGAACCGGACGGAACTCTGGGGCCAACGTCCTGACTTTC.